This entry describes one T cell receptor beta chain. Its specificity is not known. The data were obtained in a study of T cell responses to AZD1222 COVID-19 vaccine. In the study overall: Investigators merged groups given second doses at roughly 4 or roughly 12 weeks.

Per the germline V gene, CDR1 is LGHDT and CDR2 is YNNKEL (reference sequence). V was cut by 1 base and J by 4 bases, with 11 bases left in between. The CDR3 runs 15 residues. Generated by immunoSEQ multiplex PCR, the TCRdb table keeps only in-frame clones and is missing some. This sample has some 150,000 clones; around 89% occur once, and the top ten carry about 3%. Whole-study findings and limits: Dominant CD4 TCR responses targeted spike regions 160-218 and 743-854. At baseline, seropositivity was found in only 6 or 7 AZD1222 recipients.

The material was peripheral blood, obtained on day 0 of AZD1222 vaccination. This receptor was obtained from an adult in good health. V usage is TRBV3-1 (or the pseudogene TRBV3-2) and J usage is TRBJ1-5; D remains ambiguous. CDR3 DNA sequence: TGTGCCAGCAGCCAAGGGATGGGTTCAAATCAGCCCCAGCATTTT. This gives the protein CASSQGMGSNQPQHF.